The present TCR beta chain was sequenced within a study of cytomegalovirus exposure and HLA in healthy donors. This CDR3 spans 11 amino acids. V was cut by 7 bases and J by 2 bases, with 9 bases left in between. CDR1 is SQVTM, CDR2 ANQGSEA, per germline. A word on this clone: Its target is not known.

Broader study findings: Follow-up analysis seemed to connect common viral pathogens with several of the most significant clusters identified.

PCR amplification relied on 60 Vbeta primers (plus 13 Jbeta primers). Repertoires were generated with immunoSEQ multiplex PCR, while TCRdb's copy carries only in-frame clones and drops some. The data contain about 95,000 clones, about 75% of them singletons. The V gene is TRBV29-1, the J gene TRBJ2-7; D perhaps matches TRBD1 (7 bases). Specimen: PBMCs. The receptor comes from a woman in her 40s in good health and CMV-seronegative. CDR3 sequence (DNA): TGCAGCGGCGGGACAGCCTACGAGCAGTACTTC. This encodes CSGGTAYEQYF.